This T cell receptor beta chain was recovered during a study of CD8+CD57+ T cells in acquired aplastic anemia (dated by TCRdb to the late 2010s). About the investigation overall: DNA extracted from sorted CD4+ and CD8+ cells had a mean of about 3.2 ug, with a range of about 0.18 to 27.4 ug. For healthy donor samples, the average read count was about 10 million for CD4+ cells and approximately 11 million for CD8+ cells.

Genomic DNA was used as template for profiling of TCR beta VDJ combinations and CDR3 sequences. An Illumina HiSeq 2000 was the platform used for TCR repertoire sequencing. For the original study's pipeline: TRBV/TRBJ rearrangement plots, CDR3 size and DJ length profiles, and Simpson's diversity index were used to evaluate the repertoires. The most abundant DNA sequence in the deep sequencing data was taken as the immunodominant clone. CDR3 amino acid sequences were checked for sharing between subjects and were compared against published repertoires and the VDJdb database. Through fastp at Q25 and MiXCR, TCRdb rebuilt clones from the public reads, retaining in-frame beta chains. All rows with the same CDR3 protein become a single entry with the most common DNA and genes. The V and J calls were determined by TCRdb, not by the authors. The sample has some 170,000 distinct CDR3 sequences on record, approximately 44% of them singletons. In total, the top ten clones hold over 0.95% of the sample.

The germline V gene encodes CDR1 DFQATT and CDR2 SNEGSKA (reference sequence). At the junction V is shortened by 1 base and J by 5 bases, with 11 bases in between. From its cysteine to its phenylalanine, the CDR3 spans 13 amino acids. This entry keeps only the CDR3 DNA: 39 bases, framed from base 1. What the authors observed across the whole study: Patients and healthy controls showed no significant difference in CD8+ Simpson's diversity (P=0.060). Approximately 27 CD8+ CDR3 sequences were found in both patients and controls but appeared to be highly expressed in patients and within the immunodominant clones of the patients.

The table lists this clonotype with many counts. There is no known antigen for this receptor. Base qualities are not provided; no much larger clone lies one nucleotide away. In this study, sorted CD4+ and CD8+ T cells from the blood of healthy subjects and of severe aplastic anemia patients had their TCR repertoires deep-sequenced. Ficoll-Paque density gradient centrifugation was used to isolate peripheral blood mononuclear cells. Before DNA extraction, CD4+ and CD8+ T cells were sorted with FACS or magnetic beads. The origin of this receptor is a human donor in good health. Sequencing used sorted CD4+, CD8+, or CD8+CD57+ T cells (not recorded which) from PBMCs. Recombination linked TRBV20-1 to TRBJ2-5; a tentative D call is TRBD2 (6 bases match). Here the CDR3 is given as CSARVQGRETQYF. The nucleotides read TGCAGTGCTAGAGTTCAAGGGAGGGAGACCCAGTACTTC.